The clone carrying this TCR beta chain has just a few counts. The antigen is unknown. This entry is derived from a study of beta chain features in type 1 diabetes. Study-wide results and limits: In type 1 diabetes patients, VDJ junctions had fewer insertions; deletions at these junctions were more frequent. In the patient group, naive, central memory and Treg TCRB repertoires seemed more alike than in the healthy donor group.

What was sequenced were expressed TCRB transcripts, since all of the isolated RNA had been reverse transcribed. Clones were sequenced by immunoSEQ multiplex PCR, and TCRdb holds only the in-frame ones, with some missing. The sample holds hundreds of thousands of clones, less than 20% seen once. The V gene lost 3 bases and the J gene lost 12 bases, with 12 bases spanning the gap. Germline CDR1 reads SEHNR; CDR2 reads FQNEAQ (reference sequence). The CDR3 spans 12 residues. The clonotype was recovered from a man younger than 35 in good health. The V call is TRBV7-9, the J call TRBJ1-5; D perhaps matches TRBD1 (5 bases). Sequencing was carried out using naive CD4+ T cells from blood. The CDR3 DNA follows: TGTGCCAGCAGCTTTGATGAGACAGTCCAGCATTTT. This encodes CASSFDETVQHF.